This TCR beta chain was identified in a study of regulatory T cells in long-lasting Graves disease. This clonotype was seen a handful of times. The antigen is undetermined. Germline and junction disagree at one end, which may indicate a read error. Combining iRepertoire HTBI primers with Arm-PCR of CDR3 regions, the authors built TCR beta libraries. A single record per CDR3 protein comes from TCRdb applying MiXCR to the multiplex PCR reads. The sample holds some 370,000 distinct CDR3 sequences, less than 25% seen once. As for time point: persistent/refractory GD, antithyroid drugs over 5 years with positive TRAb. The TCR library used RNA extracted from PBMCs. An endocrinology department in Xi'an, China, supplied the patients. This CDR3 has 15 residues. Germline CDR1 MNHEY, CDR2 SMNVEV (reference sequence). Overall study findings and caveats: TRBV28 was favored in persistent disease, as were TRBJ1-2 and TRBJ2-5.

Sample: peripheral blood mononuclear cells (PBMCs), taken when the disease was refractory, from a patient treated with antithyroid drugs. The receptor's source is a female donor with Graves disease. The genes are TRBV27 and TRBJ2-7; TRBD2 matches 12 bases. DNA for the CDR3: TGTGCCAGTGGACTAGCGGGACCACCGCGGAACGAGCAGTGCTTC. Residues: CASGLAGPPRNEQCF.